The clone carrying this T cell receptor beta chain was counted only a few times. Its target is not known. The entry originates in a study of vaccination and CD4 T cells after COVID-19. The wider study: Under 10 convalescent patients had mild and one had severe PCR-confirmed SARS-CoV-2 disease.

Stated treatment: approximately nine-day PBMC culture with coronavirus spike peptide pools or control peptides (ViraFEST assay). The culture of a few million PBMCs per well included approximately 10 IU/ml IL-2 and about 11 ug/ml peptide pools. Cultured CD4+ T-cell DNA underwent Oncomine TCR Beta short-read sequencing. DNA came from CD4+ T cells after culture. A single record per CDR3 protein comes from TCRdb applying MiXCR to the PCR reads. Of about 26,000 distinct CDR3 sequences listed, approximately 44% were seen once; the top ten hold roughly 10%. From germline, CDR1 is LNHDA and CDR2 SQIVND (reference sequence). Trimming stripped 7 bases from V and 0 bases from J, with 17 bases between. This CDR3 has 16 amino acids.

This TCR derives from a human donor who had recovered from COVID-19. The sequencing sample was made of CD4+ T cells from blood, cultured in vitro. The chain joins TRBV19 to TRBJ2-3, with D hard to call. CDR3 residues: CASTRWLTASTDTQYF. CDR3 DNA: TGTGCCAGTACCCGCTGGCTTACGGCTAGCACAGATACGCAGTATTTT.